These 26 T cell receptor beta chains share one sample of origin, sequenced in a study of tumor-infiltrating lymphocytes in primary liver carcinoma. Production of TCR beta cDNA used around 500 ng total RNA together with a constant-region primer. Construction of TCR beta libraries relied on three successive nested multiplex PCR rounds employing slightly modified ARM-PCR. TRBV1-TRBV30 forward and Cbeta reverse primers drove the first two approximately 11-cycle rounds. Each CDR3 protein is one row after TCRdb ran MiXCR on the multiplex PCR reads. The sample consists of 75,000 to 90,000 distinct CDR3 sequences, approximately 77% of them appearing once. Both RNA and DNA were isolated together from approximately 20-30 mg of bulk tissue that had not been sorted. Input material: liver tumor tissue from sampling region 1. Described subset: tumor region T1, superior pole. Receptor source: a man aged 40-49 years with primary liver carcinoma and hepatitis B virus infection.

This clonotype was observed a handful of times. Since a much larger clone is just one base distant, this may be a read error. This CDR3 is CASSRRDRASYNERFF. Here the CDR3 DNA reads TGTGCCAGCAGCAGAAGGGACAGGGCATCCTACAATGAGCGGTTCTTC. This sequence joins TRBV7-8 and TRBJ2-1; 9 positions match TRBD1. The CDR3 covers 16 residues. Germline V gives CDR1 SGHVS, CDR2 FQNEAQ. The variable domain in full, with the rest retrieved from reference TRBV7-8 and TRBJ2-1, is GAGVSQSPRYKVAKRGQDVALRCDPISGHVSLFWYQQALGQGPEFLTYFQNEAQLDKSGLPSDRFFAERPEGSVSTLKIQRTQQEDSAVYLCASSRRDRASYNERFFGPGTRLTVL.

In the case of this clonotype: One end of the junction fails to match germline, which may point to a read error. This chain links TRBV29-1 with TRBJ2-5, with a possible D match to TRBD2 (6 bases). Germline V gives CDR1 SQVTM, CDR2 ANQGSEA. The CDR3 covers 14 residues. CDR3 nucleotide sequence: TGCAGCGTTGATTCCGGGAGCGGCCAAGAGACCCAGCACTTC. Translation: CSVDSGSGQETQHF.

Only one count was recorded for this clonotype. With a much larger clone just one base away, this may be a read error. The chain joins TRBV7-9 to TRBJ2-6; 7 bases are shared with TRBD1. This CDR3 region has 18 residues. Germline V gene lookup returns CDR1 SEHNR and CDR2 FQNEAQ (reference sequence). V shed 1 base, J shed 2 bases, and the junction held 8 bases outside the gene matches. In nucleotides, the CDR3 is TGTGCCAGCAGCTTAGTCGGGACAGAGTCCCCTGGGGCCAACGTCCTGACTTTC. Residues: CASSLVGTESPGANVLTF. Filled out from reference TRBV7-9 and TRBJ2-6, the complete variable domain reads DTGVSQNPRHKITKRGQNVTFRCDPISEHNRLYWYRQTLGQGPEFLTYFQNEAQLEKSRLLSDRFSAERPKGSFSTLEIQRTEQGDSAMYLCASSLVGTESPGANVLTFGAGSRLTVL.

This clonotype was seen repeatedly, ten times or more. The chain is built from TRBV6-4 and TRBJ2-1; 9 bases fit TRBD2. The CDR3 spans 13 residues. Germline values: CDR1 MRHNA, CDR2 SNTAGT. Trimming cost V 5 bases and J 6 bases; bases outside gene matches: 2. Here the CDR3 reads CASSSGRPNEQFF. The DNA of the CDR3 is TGTGCCAGCAGTAGCGGGAGGCCCAATGAGCAGTTCTTC.

Concerning this clonotype itself: Lacking the conserved final phenylalanine or tryptophan, this CDR3 likely reflects a read error. The gene calls are TRBV6-2 or TRBV6-3 and TRBJ1-2, with no clear D. The CDR3 is 13 residues long. Germline V gives CDR1 MNHEY, CDR2 SVGEGT. The CDR3 loop reads CASSSWGGGGYTL. The CDR3 DNA follows: TGCGCCAGCAGCTCATGGGGAGGAGGAGGCTACACCTTA.

About this clonotype: At one end the junction does not follow the germline gene, possibly because of a read error. Here the CDR3 reads CAWSVMGSTNEKLFF. The CDR3 nucleotides are TGTGCCTGGAGTGTCATGGGTTCAACAAATGAAAAACTGTTTTTT. This chain uses TRBV30 with TRBJ1-4; D not resolved. Germline-derived CDR1 and CDR2 are GTSNPN and SVGIG (reference sequence). This CDR3 is built from 15 residues.

This clonotype appeared once. The V call is TRBV6-5, the J call TRBJ2-1, with 8 bases aligning to TRBD1. In germline, CDR1 is MNHEY, CDR2 SVGAGI. V shed 6 bases and J 7 bases; nucleotides not matched to a gene: 17. This CDR3 is built from 17 residues. CDR3 amino acids: CASRSGQGALQLNEQFF. CDR3 DNA: TGTGCCAGCAGGTCCGGGCAGGGGGCCCTACAGTTGAATGAGCAGTTCTTC.

Worth noting for this clonotype: A junction end diverges from the germline sequence, so it may reflect a read error. The gene calls are TRBV2 and TRBJ2-5; D unresolved. The CDR3 spans 11 residues. Germline V CDR1 and CDR2: SNHLY, FYNNEI. For the CDR3, the DNA is TGTGTCAGCGCCCCGAGGGAGACCCAGTACTTC. Translating gives CVSAPRETQYF.

This clonotype has only one observation. A much larger clone sits a single nucleotide away, making a read error possible. J is TRBJ2-5 and V is TRBV28, with 10 bases that match TRBD2. Germline CDR1 is MDHEN and CDR2 is SYDVKM. The CDR3 runs 16 residues. The CDR3 here is CASSMGGLAGAETKYF. CDR3 coding DNA: TGTGCCAGCAGTATGGGGGGGCTAGCGGGAGCTGAGACCAAGTACTTC.

In this sample, this clonotype turned up once. One junction end disagrees with the germline gene, perhaps due to a read error. V is TRBV29-1 and J is TRBJ2-1, with TRBD2 matching 9 bases. CDR1 is SQVTM, CDR2 ANQGSEA, per germline. The CDR3 spans 15 residues. DNA for the CDR3: TGCAGCTATATAGCCCCGTCTAGCGGGAAACGGGAGCGGTTCTTC. Protein product: CSYIAPSSGKRERFF.

J is TRBJ2-1 and V is TRBV29-1, with 9 bases aligning to TRBD2. Germline V CDR1 and CDR2: SQVTM, ANQGSEA. Trimming took 6 bases from V and 6 from J; bases not matched to a gene: 9. The length of the CDR3 is 14 residues. CDR3 nucleotides: TGCAGCGTCCCGACTAGCGGCAACTGCAATGAGCAGTTCTTC. This encodes CSVPTSGNCNEQFF.

Note on this clonotype: This may come from a read error, since a much larger clone is one base off. This sequence joins TRBV10-2 and TRBJ2-7; 7 bases agree with TRBD2. Germline values: CDR1 WSHSY, CDR2 SAAADI. This CDR3 comprises 13 residues. V dropped 6 bases and J dropped 5; count of bases not matched to a gene: 7. CDR3 residues: CASRSSAGDEQYF. The DNA of the CDR3 is TGCGCCAGCAGGTCTAGCGCGGGGGACGAGCAGTACTTC.

This clonotype has a single count. One base away lies a much larger clone, so this may be a sequencing read error. The rearrangement uses TRBV5-1 and TRBJ2-7, with D possibly TRBD2 on 6 matching bases. V lost 1 base and J 8 bases, leaving 16 bases between the germline ends. CDR3 size: 14 residues. Germline V CDR1 and CDR2: SGHRS, YFSETQ. CDR3 bases: TGCGCCAGCAGCTTGTCGCCTAGCGTTAACAAGCAGTACTTC. Translated, it gives CASSLSPSVNKQYF.

V is TRBV12-3 or TRBV12-4 and J is TRBJ2-4; D gene unclear. With 9 bases removed from V and 10 bases from J, the gap between germline ends came to 19 bases. This CDR3 is 13 amino acids long. The CDR3 loop is CARSPCENGIQYF. Written as DNA, the CDR3 is TGTGCCAGGAGTCCATGTGAGAACGGTATTCAGTACTTC.

This clonotype has only one observation. Germline and junction disagree at one end, which may indicate a read error. V is TRBV11-2 and J is TRBJ2-5, with unresolved D. The CDR3 length is 12 residues. Per the germline V gene, CDR1 is SGHAT and CDR2 is FQNNGV. In DNA, the CDR3 is TGTGCCAGCAGCTTGCTAGAAGAGACCCAGTATTTC. Translation gives CASSLLEETQYF.

This clonotype was detected only a few times. Possible read error: a much larger clone is one base away. DNA of the CDR3: TGTGCCAGTGCCCGGGACATCCAAGAGGCCCAGTACTTC. It translates to CASARDIQEAQYF. The chain uses TRBV6-6 and TRBJ2-5; D may be TRBD1 (6 bases). Germline CDR1 MNHNY, CDR2 SVGAGI (reference sequence). This CDR3 has 13 residues.

As concerns this clonotype: The junction differs from germline at one of its ends, possibly a read error. V usage is TRBV10-3 and J usage is TRBJ1-1; 10 bases line up with TRBD1. The CDR3 extends over 14 amino acids. Germline V gives CDR1 ENHRY, CDR2 SYGVKD. This CDR3 reads CAISQDRGNAEAFF. The CDR3 DNA is TGTGCCATCAGTCAGGACAGGGGGAACGCTGAAGCTTTCTTC.

Remarks on this clonotype: Its ends do not fully match the called genes, so a read error is possible. This rearrangement joins TRBV11-2 to TRBJ2-7, with 9 nucleotides matching TRBD1. TRBJ2-1 matches the DNA end more closely, so the J call is doubtful. CDR1 SGHAT and CDR2 FQNNGV come from the germline V gene. CDR3 size: 15 residues. As DNA, the CDR3 is TGCGCAAGCAGCTCTACAGGGGGCCGGAGGTACGAGCAGTTCTTC. Protein sequence: CASSSTGGRRYEQFF.

This clonotype was observed once. This may stem from a read error, because a much larger clone lies one nucleotide away. The V call is TRBV4-1, the J call TRBJ2-1, with 13 bases that match TRBD2. In germline, CDR1 is MGHRA, CDR2 YSYEKL. The CDR3 has 16 residues. The CDR3: CASGQVLRLAGGEQFF. CDR3 coding DNA: TGCGCCAGCGGCCAAGTTTTGCGACTAGCGGGAGGAGAGCAGTTCTTC.

A word on this clonotype: The junction and the germline gene differ at one end; a read error may be behind it. This chain links TRBV29-1 with TRBJ2-1; D possibly matches TRBD1 or TRBD2 (5 bases each). CDR1 and CDR2 from the germline V gene are SQVTM and ANQGSEA. This CDR3 spans 11 amino acids. DNA of the CDR3: TGCAGCCTTCGCCGGGGCGATGAGCAGTTCTTT. Translated: CSLRRGDEQFF.

A note on this clonotype: The junction shows a germline mismatch at one end, possibly a read error. The rearrangement uses TRBV10-1 and TRBJ1-5, with TRBD1 matching over 11 bases. Germline CDR1 and CDR2: WNHNN and SYGVQD (reference sequence). CDR3 length equals 14 residues. This CDR3 reads CASHRTGGNQSQHF. The CDR3 DNA follows: TGCGCCAGCCATAGGACAGGGGGCAATCAGTCCCAGCATTTT.

Many counts were recorded for this clonotype. J is TRBJ2-5 and V is TRBV12-3 or TRBV12-4, with TRBD2 identical over 8 bases. Trimming at V came to 5 bases and at J to 4 bases, leaving 9 bases not matched to a gene. This CDR3 is built from 15 residues. The CDR3 DNA is TGTGCCAGCAGTAACCTGGGACTAGTGGGAGAGACCCAGTACTTC. Protein product: CASSNLGLVGETQYF.

Turning to this clonotype: A junction boundary mismatches the germline segment, possibly from a read error. The rearrangement links TRBV5-1 to TRBJ2-1, with 7 bases lining up with TRBD1. Germline V gene data show CDR1 as SGHRS and CDR2 as YFSETQ. The CDR3 extends over 15 amino acids. CDR3 coding DNA: TGTACCAGCAGCCCCGGGACAGCCAACTACAATGAGCAGTTCTTC. As protein: CTSSPGTANYNEQFF.

This clonotype was picked up one time. As the CDR3 is not closed by the conserved phenylalanine or tryptophan, this likely results from a read error. J is TRBJ2-1 and V is TRBV6-1; D unclear. The CDR3 sequence is 15 residues long. Germline CDR1 is MNHNS and CDR2 is SASEGT. Trimming removed 6 bases at V and 0 bases at J, with 12 bases between. The CDR3 DNA follows: TGTGCCAGCAGCTCCACCGGGCTCTCCTACAATGAGCAGTTCTTA. Translated: CASSSTGLSYNEQFL.

In the case of this clonotype: This CDR3 fails to terminate in the conserved phenylalanine or tryptophan, so it likely reflects a read error. The chain combines TRBV5-4 with TRBJ2-5; D not resolved. Trimming removed 4 bases from V and 5 bases from J, with 15 bases in between. The CDR3 totals 14 residues. Germline V gives CDR1 SGHNT, CDR2 YYREEE (reference sequence). This chain's CDR3 is CASSGWTEWETQYS. DNA of the CDR3: TGTGCCAGCAGCGGGTGGACGGAATGGGAGACCCAGTACTCC.

In the case of this clonotype: Mismatch with germline at one junction end may stem from a read error. The J gene is TRBJ2-7, the V gene TRBV10-1; D uncertain. Germline CDR1 reads WNHNN; CDR2 reads SYGVQD (reference sequence). The CDR3 totals 12 residues. The CDR3 loop reads CVSSDLSYEQYF. The CDR3 DNA reads TGTGTCAGCAGTGATTTATCCTACGAGCAGTACTTC.